This record covers a single T cell receptor (beta chain). The data originate from a study of blood T cell repertoires in COVID-19. As for the study in general: PBMCs, B-cell-depleted T cells, or T cells provided the cDNA or gDNA that made up the material.

The germline gives CDR1 LGHNA, CDR2 YSLEER. Trimming stripped 5 bases from V and 0 bases from J, with 13 bases between. This CDR3 contains 15 residues. Authors' methods: Amplifying reference gene primers gave estimates of nucleated cell counts. The data were produced by immunoSEQ multiplex PCR, yet TCRdb's version contains in-frame clones alone and is incomplete. D and trimming come from the DNA, and the V and J calls and clone size come from that table. The sample includes tens of thousands of clones, around nine tenths of them seen just once. This clonotype was obtained from a woman older than 75 with acute or convalescent COVID-19. The chain recombines TRBV4-3 with TRBJ1-1; a possible D gene is TRBD1 (6 bases). The sample consisted of peripheral blood. The CDR3, as DNA: TGCGCCAGCAGCTTCCGACAGGACGTGAACACTGAAGCTTTCTTT. It specifies CASSFRQDVNTEAFF.